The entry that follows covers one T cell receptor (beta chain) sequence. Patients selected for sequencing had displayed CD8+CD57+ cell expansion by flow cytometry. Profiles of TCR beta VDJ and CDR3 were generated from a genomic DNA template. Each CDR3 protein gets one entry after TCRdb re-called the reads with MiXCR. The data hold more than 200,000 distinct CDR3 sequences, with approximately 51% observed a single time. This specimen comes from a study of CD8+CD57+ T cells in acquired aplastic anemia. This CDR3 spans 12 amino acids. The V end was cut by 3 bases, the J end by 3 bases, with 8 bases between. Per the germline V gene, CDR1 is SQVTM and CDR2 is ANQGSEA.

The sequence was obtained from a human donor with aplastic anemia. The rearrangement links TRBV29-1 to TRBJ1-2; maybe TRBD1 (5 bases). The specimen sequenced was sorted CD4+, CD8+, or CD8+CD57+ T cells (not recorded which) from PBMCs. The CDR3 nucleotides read TGCAGCGTTGACCAGGGAGACTATGGCTACACCTTC. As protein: CSVDQGDYGYTF.